These T cell receptor beta chains were read from a single sample in a study of blood T cell repertoires in COVID-19. TCRdb's copy holds only in-frame clones and misses some; the assay was immunoSEQ multiplex PCR. The table has about 200,000 clones, about 85% seen once. Source material: peripheral blood. The receptors were sampled from a woman older than 75 with acute or convalescent COVID-19. Both conserved end residues are part of each CDR3. Fields, in order: CDR3 DNA, CDR3 protein, V gene, CDR3 length, clone size, J gene, D gene. The D gene is left open where the match is weak. The listing skips clone size in some rows; elsewhere it reads once, few, many or a size class.

CDR3nt: TGTGCCAGCTCACCGTATGACAGGGTTGATGGCTACACCTTC
CDR3aa: CASSPYDRVDGYTF
v_gene: TRBV18
len: 14
abundance: .
j_gene: TRBJ1-2
d_gene: TRBD1

CDR3nt: TGCGCCAGCAGCTTCGTCAGCGGGGGCCAAAATGAGCAGTTCTTC
CDR3aa: CASSFVSGGQNEQFF
v_gene: TRBV5-1
len: 15
abundance: .
j_gene: TRBJ2-1
d_gene: TRBD2

CDR3nt: TGTGCCAGTGGAACAACAGGGGTTGCTTTCTTT
CDR3aa: CASGTTGVAFF
v_gene: TRBV19
len: 11
abundance: .
j_gene: TRBJ1-1
d_gene: TRBD1

CDR3nt: TGTGCCAGCAGTTTAGGGGCGGTCTACGAGCAGTACTTC
CDR3aa: CASSLGAVYEQYF
v_gene: TRBV28
len: 13
abundance: .
j_gene: TRBJ2-7
d_gene: .

CDR3nt: TGTGCCAGCTCACCAACTAGCGGGAATGAGCAGTTCTTC
CDR3aa: CASSPTSGNEQFF
v_gene: TRBV18
len: 13
abundance: .
j_gene: TRBJ2-1
d_gene: TRBD2

CDR3nt: TGTGCCACCAGCAGAGGTGGGACAGAGAGAAACACCATATATTTT
CDR3aa: CATSRGGTERNTIYF
v_gene: TRBV15
len: 15
abundance: .
j_gene: TRBJ1-3
d_gene: TRBD1

CDR3nt: TGTGCCAGCAGAGGGGGGACTGGACAGGGGGAATACAATGAGCAGTTCTTC
CDR3aa: CASRGGTGQGEYNEQFF
v_gene: TRBV7-2
len: 17
abundance: .
j_gene: TRBJ2-1
d_gene: TRBD1

CDR3nt: TGTGCCAGCAGCTTGGGAGACAGGGAGAACTATGGCTACACCTTC
CDR3aa: CASSLGDRENYGYTF
v_gene: TRBV5-6
len: 15
abundance: .
j_gene: TRBJ1-2
d_gene: TRBD1

CDR3nt: TGTGCCAGCTCACCGCAGGGCCTTAACTATGGCTACACCTTC
CDR3aa: CASSPQGLNYGYTF
v_gene: TRBV18
len: 14
abundance: once
j_gene: TRBJ1-2
d_gene: .

CDR3nt: TGTGCCAGCAGCAAAGCGGAGGAATCCCCTTGGAGCTCCTACGAGCAGTACTTC
CDR3aa: CASSKAEESPWSSYEQYF
v_gene: TRBV21-1
len: 18
abundance: .
j_gene: TRBJ2-7
d_gene: .

CDR3nt: TGCAGCGTTGGGAGGGTTACCTATGGCTACACCTTC
CDR3aa: CSVGRVTYGYTF
v_gene: TRBV29-1
len: 12
abundance: once
j_gene: TRBJ1-2
d_gene: .

CDR3nt: TGTGCCAGCAGACCGATAGCGGGAGGGCCAAGCGGGGAGCTGTTTTTT
CDR3aa: CASRPIAGGPSGELFF
v_gene: TRBV2
len: 16
abundance: .
j_gene: TRBJ2-2
d_gene: TRBD2

CDR3nt: TGTGCCAGCAGCCAAGCGGGAAGCACAGATACGCAGTATTTT
CDR3aa: CASSQAGSTDTQYF
v_gene: TRBV3-1/TRBV3-2
len: 14
abundance: .
j_gene: TRBJ2-3
d_gene: .

CDR3nt: TGTGCCAGCAGCTTAGTCGGGGGGGATACGCAGTATTTT
CDR3aa: CASSLVGGDTQYF
v_gene: TRBV7-2
len: 13
abundance: .
j_gene: TRBJ2-3
d_gene: TRBD2

CDR3nt: TGTGCCAGCAGAAGGGGGACCCCGAACACCGGGGAGCTGTTTTTT
CDR3aa: CASRRGTPNTGELFF
v_gene: TRBV27
len: 15
abundance: .
j_gene: TRBJ2-2
d_gene: .

CDR3nt: TGTGCCAGCAGGCGTGGACTCACACTGAACACTGAAGCTTTCTTT
CDR3aa: CASRRGLTLNTEAFF
v_gene: TRBV5-8
len: 15
abundance: .
j_gene: TRBJ1-1
d_gene: .

CDR3nt: TGTGCCAGTAGTATAGCGGGAGGGCCCTTCGTGACGCAGTATTTT
CDR3aa: CASSIAGGPFVTQYF
v_gene: TRBV19
len: 15
abundance: .
j_gene: TRBJ2-3
d_gene: TRBD2

CDR3nt: TGCGCCAGCAGCTTGGATAGGGCGGGAGAAAAACTGTTTTTT
CDR3aa: CASSLDRAGEKLFF
v_gene: TRBV5-1
len: 14
abundance: few
j_gene: TRBJ1-4
d_gene: .

CDR3nt: TGCGCCAGCAGCGAGGGACAGGTCTATGGCTACACCTTC
CDR3aa: CASSEGQVYGYTF
v_gene: TRBV5-1
len: 13
abundance: .
j_gene: TRBJ1-2
d_gene: TRBD1

CDR3nt: TGTGCCAGCAGCCTCGGACAGGGGGTTCTCGAGACCCAGTACTTC
CDR3aa: CASSLGQGVLETQYF
v_gene: TRBV7-9
len: 15
abundance: .
j_gene: TRBJ2-5
d_gene: TRBD1

CDR3nt: TGTGCCAGCAGCGGCAGACAGGGGGATTTCTATGGCTACACCTTC
CDR3aa: CASSGRQGDFYGYTF
v_gene: TRBV6-6
len: 15
abundance: .
j_gene: TRBJ1-2
d_gene: TRBD1

CDR3nt: TGCGCCAGCAGCTTAAGACAGGAGCTTAACTATGGCTACACCTTC
CDR3aa: CASSLRQELNYGYTF
v_gene: TRBV5-1
len: 15
abundance: .
j_gene: TRBJ1-2
d_gene: .

CDR3nt: TGTGCCAGCAGCTTAGCGCCGGGGTACTTATCCTATGGCTACACCTTC
CDR3aa: CASSLAPGYLSYGYTF
v_gene: TRBV7-8
len: 16
abundance: .
j_gene: TRBJ1-2
d_gene: .

CDR3nt: TGTGCCAGCAGCTTGGATATCCACGAGCAGTACTTC
CDR3aa: CASSLDIHEQYF
v_gene: TRBV5-6
len: 12
abundance: .
j_gene: TRBJ2-7
d_gene: .

CDR3nt: TGTGCCAGCAGCCAACCTCCATTGGGAGTCTACGAGCAGTACTTC
CDR3aa: CASSQPPLGVYEQYF
v_gene: TRBV7-2
len: 15
abundance: once
j_gene: TRBJ2-7
d_gene: .

CDR3nt: TGTGCCAGCAGCTTATCTTTTGGCCTTGGAAACACCATATATTTT
CDR3aa: CASSLSFGLGNTIYF
v_gene: TRBV7-2
len: 15
abundance: .
j_gene: TRBJ1-3
d_gene: .

CDR3nt: TGTGCCAGCTCCCCCCGAGGTAGCGGGAGTGAGAACACCGGGGAGCTGTTTTTT
CDR3aa: CASSPRGSGSENTGELFF
v_gene: TRBV18
len: 18
abundance: .
j_gene: TRBJ2-2
d_gene: TRBD2

CDR3nt: TGTGCCATCAGCCCGGGACAGTATAGCAATCAGCCCCAGCATTTT
CDR3aa: CAISPGQYSNQPQHF
v_gene: TRBV10-3
len: 15
abundance: once
j_gene: TRBJ1-5
d_gene: TRBD1

CDR3nt: TGTGCCAGCTCATCGGACAGTAACTATGGCTACACCTTC
CDR3aa: CASSSDSNYGYTF
v_gene: TRBV18
len: 13
abundance: .
j_gene: TRBJ1-2
d_gene: .

CDR3nt: TGTGCCAGCAGCAGGGCGAGGACGGGAGCCTACGAGCAGTACTTC
CDR3aa: CASSRARTGAYEQYF
v_gene: TRBV7-2
len: 15
abundance: once
j_gene: TRBJ2-7
d_gene: .

CDR3nt: TGTGCCAGCAGCGTGGACAGCTATAATTCACCCCTCCACTTT
CDR3aa: CASSVDSYNSPLHF
v_gene: TRBV9
len: 14
abundance: .
j_gene: TRBJ1-6
d_gene: .

CDR3nt: TGTGCCAGCAGCCTATATCGGGACAGCGTATACGAGCAGTACTTC
CDR3aa: CASSLYRDSVYEQYF
v_gene: TRBV3-1/TRBV3-2
len: 15
abundance: .
j_gene: TRBJ2-7
d_gene: TRBD1

CDR3nt: TGTGCCAGCAGCAACCGGGACGGGAGCTCCTACGAGCAGTACTTC
CDR3aa: CASSNRDGSSYEQYF
v_gene: TRBV7-2
len: 15
abundance: few
j_gene: TRBJ2-7
d_gene: .

CDR3nt: TGTGCCAGTACCCCGGGATCCCGGGGGAACAATGAGCAGTTCTTC
CDR3aa: CASTPGSRGNNEQFF
v_gene: TRBV19
len: 15
abundance: .
j_gene: TRBJ2-1
d_gene: .

CDR3nt: TGTGCCAGCAGCAGACTAGGTAGCAATCAGCCCCAGCATTTT
CDR3aa: CASSRLGSNQPQHF
v_gene: TRBV7-2
len: 14
abundance: once
j_gene: TRBJ1-5
d_gene: .

CDR3nt: TGTGCCAGCCGCCTCCGGGAGAGGGCGGCCGGGGAGCTGTTTTTT
CDR3aa: CASRLRERAAGELFF
v_gene: TRBV3-1/TRBV3-2
len: 15
abundance: .
j_gene: TRBJ2-2
d_gene: .

CDR3nt: TGTGCCAGTAGTATTGGGACAGGGGACGCTGAAGCTTTCTTT
CDR3aa: CASSIGTGDAEAFF
v_gene: TRBV19
len: 14
abundance: .
j_gene: TRBJ1-1
d_gene: TRBD1

CDR3nt: TGTGCCAGCAGTGAAGCGGACTGGTACGAGCAGTACTTC
CDR3aa: CASSEADWYEQYF
v_gene: TRBV6-1
len: 13
abundance: .
j_gene: TRBJ2-7
d_gene: .

CDR3nt: TGTGCCAGCAGTGGGAGGGCCTTCAATCAGCCCCAGCATTTT
CDR3aa: CASSGRAFNQPQHF
v_gene: TRBV28
len: 14
abundance: .
j_gene: TRBJ1-5
d_gene: .

CDR3nt: TGCAGCGTTATAACAGGGCTGGTGACTGAAGCTTTCTTT
CDR3aa: CSVITGLVTEAFF
v_gene: TRBV29-1
len: 13
abundance: few
j_gene: TRBJ1-1
d_gene: .

CDR3nt: TGTGCCAGCAGTAGGTGGGACACCCGTTTGATGAACACTGAAGCTTTCTTT
CDR3aa: CASSRWDTRLMNTEAFF
v_gene: TRBV6-2/TRBV6-3
len: 17
abundance: .
j_gene: TRBJ1-1
d_gene: .

CDR3nt: TGTGCCAGCTCACCACCGACAGGGAAAGGAAACACCATATATTTT
CDR3aa: CASSPPTGKGNTIYF
v_gene: TRBV18
len: 15
abundance: .
j_gene: TRBJ1-3
d_gene: TRBD1

CDR3nt: TGTGCCAGCAGCCAGGAGCGGGAGTTGTTCTTC
CDR3aa: CASSQERELFF
v_gene: TRBV3-1/TRBV3-2
len: 11
abundance: few
j_gene: TRBJ2-1
d_gene: TRBD2

CDR3nt: TGTGCCATCAGCCCGGGACAGGGGGCAAACATTCAGTACTTC
CDR3aa: CAISPGQGANIQYF
v_gene: TRBV10-3
len: 14
abundance: .
j_gene: TRBJ2-4
d_gene: TRBD1

CDR3nt: TGTGCCAGCAGTACCCGCCAGGGGGCCTACAATGAGCAGTTCTTC
CDR3aa: CASSTRQGAYNEQFF
v_gene: TRBV27
len: 15
abundance: .
j_gene: TRBJ2-1
d_gene: TRBD1

CDR3nt: TGTGCCATCGGACAGTCTAATGGAAACACCATATATTTT
CDR3aa: CAIGQSNGNTIYF
v_gene: TRBV10-3
len: 13
abundance: .
j_gene: TRBJ1-3
d_gene: .

CDR3nt: TGTGCCAGCAGCTTAACCCAACTAGGCGAGCAGTACTTC
CDR3aa: CASSLTQLGEQYF
v_gene: TRBV7-3
len: 13
abundance: .
j_gene: TRBJ2-7
d_gene: .

CDR3nt: TGTGCCAGCAGCCTAGGGGGATACACCGGGGAGCTGTTTTTT
CDR3aa: CASSLGGYTGELFF
v_gene: TRBV21-1
len: 14
abundance: .
j_gene: TRBJ2-2
d_gene: .

CDR3nt: TGTGCCATCAGCGACAGGGGAGAGGAAAAACTGTTTTTT
CDR3aa: CAISDRGEEKLFF
v_gene: TRBV10-3
len: 13
abundance: .
j_gene: TRBJ1-4
d_gene: TRBD1

CDR3nt: TGTGCCAGCTCACCTCTCCTCACGGGAGATGAGGGCTACACCTTC
CDR3aa: CASSPLLTGDEGYTF
v_gene: TRBV18
len: 15
abundance: .
j_gene: TRBJ1-2
d_gene: .

CDR3nt: TGTGCCAGCAGCCCCGTGCGGGGGTCTGAAGCTTTCTTT
CDR3aa: CASSPVRGSEAFF
v_gene: TRBV7-2
len: 13
abundance: few
j_gene: TRBJ1-1
d_gene: .